This passage covers 14 T cell receptor beta chains from one sample sequenced in a study. TCRdb ran MiXCR on the 5' RACE reads and lists one entry per CDR3 protein. Here the sample spans roughly 69,000 distinct CDR3 sequences, about 20% being singletons. Sequencing used memory CD4+ T cells sorted from a lymph node. Subset of the sample: memory CD4+ T cells, CD4+CD45RO+CD25-. The receptors here all came from a female donor with breast cancer.

The rearrangement uses TRBV29-1 and TRBJ1-1, with D tentatively TRBD1 (5 bases). V lost 6 bases and J lost 6, with 17 bases in between. The CDR3 consists of 13 residues. Germline values: CDR1 SQVTM, CDR2 ANQGSEA. CDR3 loop: CSVTTGANAEAFF. The CDR3 DNA sequence: TGCAGCGTCACAACAGGAGCAAACGCTGAAGCTTTCTTT. The variable domain in full, completed from reference TRBV29-1 and TRBJ1-1, reads SAVISQKPSRDICQRGTSLTIQCQVDSQVTMMFWYRQQPGQSLTLIATANQGSEATYESGFVIDKFPISRPNLTFSTLTVSNMSPEDSSIYLCSVTTGANAEAFFGQGTRLTVV.

This clonotype was recorded many times. The V and J genes are TRBV7-2 and TRBJ2-5; D is tentatively TRBD1 or TRBD2 (5 bases each). This CDR3 has 15 residues. Trimming took off 2 bases at V and 2 bases at J, with 12 bases between the two ends. CDR1 SGHTA and CDR2 FQGNSA come from the germline V gene. CDR3: CASSLLWGKQETQYF. CDR3 sequence (DNA): TGTGCCAGCAGCTTACTCTGGGGGAAACAAGAGACCCAGTACTTC.

The gene calls are TRBV24-1 and TRBJ2-7, with D perhaps matching TRBD1 (6 bases). V lost 5 bases and J lost 3, with 10 bases in between. The CDR3 extends over 13 amino acids. CDR1 and CDR2 from the germline V gene are KGHDR and SFDVKD. CDR3 loop: CATSARDNYEQYF. In DNA, the CDR3 is TGTGCCACCAGTGCCCGGGACAACTACGAGCAGTACTTC.

This clonotype was observed at least ten times. This chain links TRBV6-5 with TRBJ1-2; maybe TRBD1 (5 bases). The germline V gene has CDR1 MNHEY and CDR2 SVGAGI. V lost 2 bases and J lost 5, with 9 bases in between. CDR3 length equals 13 residues. Here the CDR3 DNA reads TGTGCCAGCAGTTACGGGGCAGGGTATGGCTACACCTTC. This codes for CASSYGAGYGYTF.

This clonotype was observed many times. V usage is TRBV6-5 and J usage is TRBJ1-6; D is undetermined. CDR3 length equals 14 residues. Germline CDR1 reads MNHEY; CDR2 reads SVGAGI. With 7 bases removed from V and 0 bases from J, the gap between germline ends came to 7 bases. This CDR3 reads CASTRSSYNSPLHF. The CDR3 DNA follows: TGTGCCAGCACCCGGAGCTCCTATAATTCACCCCTCCACTTT.

Points on this clonotype: A much larger clonotype is one base distant, so this may be a read error. The DNA of the CDR3 is TGCAGTGCTACCCTCGCCGCCGGGTTAGCGAGCACAGATACGCAGTATTTT. Translation gives CSATLAAGLASTDTQYF. This rearrangement joins TRBV20-1 to TRBJ2-3; maybe TRBD2 (5 bases). V lost 4 bases and J lost 0, with 20 bases in between. CDR3 length: 17 residues. Germline V gene sequence: CDR1 DFQATT, CDR2 SNEGSKA (reference sequence).

In its sample, this clonotype was seen a few times. The rearrangement links TRBV5-1 to TRBJ1-1; a weak D match, TRBD1 (6 bases). CDR3 length: 13 amino acids. Trimming cost V 5 bases and J 6 bases, with 14 bases left between them. From germline, CDR1 is SGHRS and CDR2 YFSETQ. The CDR3 DNA reads as TGCGCCAGCAGAGGTATGGGGGCCCCTGAAGCTTTCTTT. This gives the protein CASRGMGAPEAFF. Full variable domain (rest looked up from reference TRBV5-1 and TRBJ1-1): KAGVTQTPRYLIKTRGQQVTLSCSPISGHRSVSWYQQTPGQGLQFLFEYFSETQRNKGNFPGRFSGRQFSNSRSEMNVSTLELGDSALYLCASRGMGAPEAFFGQGTRLTVV.

This clonotype is medium-sized (0.01 to 0.1%) within its sample. This chain connects TRBV7-3 to TRBJ2-2; D unresolved. Looked up from germline, CDR1 is SGHTA and CDR2 is FQGTGA. The CDR3 runs 12 residues. V was cut by 5 bases and J by 2 bases, with 3 bases left in between. The CDR3 reads CASSPNTGELFF. In DNA form, the CDR3 reads TGTGCCAGCAGCCCTAACACCGGGGAGCTGTTTTTT.

The genes are TRBV28 and TRBJ2-5, with D perhaps matching TRBD1 (5 bases). The CDR3 loop spans 13 amino acids. Germline CDR1 and CDR2: MDHEN and SYDVKM. Between the trimmed V and J ends, which lost 10 bases and 0 bases, there was a span of 12 bases. CDR3 in DNA: TGTGCCACTAACCAGGGTCACCAAGAGACCCAGTACTTC. Translating it yields CATNQGHQETQYF.

The V call is TRBV6-2 or TRBV6-3, the J call TRBJ2-1, with a possible D match to TRBD1 (6 bases). This CDR3 is built from 16 residues. Per the germline V gene, CDR1 is MNHEY and CDR2 is SVGEGT. The V gene lost 5 bases and the J gene lost 3 bases, with 17 bases spanning the gap. The CDR3 nucleotides read TGTGCCAGCAGTCGGGGAAAACAGGGAATCTACAATGAGCAGTTCTTC. It encodes CASSRGKQGIYNEQFF.

This clonotype was counted at least ten times. The rearrangement joins TRBV7-2 to TRBJ2-7; D not certain. CDR1 and CDR2 (germline): SGHTA, FQGNSA. The CDR3 runs 13 residues. V lost 5 bases and J lost 2, with 10 bases in between. CDR3 nucleotide sequence: TGTGCCAGCAGCCCCTACACCACCTACGAGCAGTACTTC. It is translated as CASSPYTTYEQYF. Full variable domain (remainder filled in from reference TRBV7-2 and TRBJ2-7): GAGVSQSPSNKVTEKGKDVELRCDPISGHTALYWYRQSLGQGLEFLIYFQGNSAPDKSGLPSDRFSAERTGGSVSTLTIQRTQQEDSAVYLCASSPYTTYEQYFGPGTRLTVT.

This clonotype was counted a few times. The chain carries TRBV20-1 and TRBJ2-2, with 8 bases matching TRBD2. Germline CDR1 is DFQATT and CDR2 is SNEGSKA (reference sequence). The CDR3 sequence is 14 residues long. The ends lost 2 bases at V and 1 base at J; junction bases unmatched: 0. CDR3 sequence: CSARTSGNTGELFF. The CDR3 DNA reads as TGCAGTGCTAGAACTAGCGGGAACACCGGGGAGCTGTTTTTT.

Only a few counts were recorded for this clonotype. The gene calls are TRBV5-1 and TRBJ2-6, with a weak D call TRBD2 (8 bases). V lost 6 bases to trimming and J lost 4 bases, with 17 bases between them. The germline V gene has CDR1 SGHRS and CDR2 YFSETQ. The CDR3 extends over 16 amino acids. CDR3 DNA sequence: TGCGCCAGCACCCCGGGAGGGGGCAAAGGGGCCAACGTCCTGACTTTC. Residues: CASTPGGGKGANVLTF.

This clonotype was detected many times. The chain carries TRBV5-5 and TRBJ2-5; 7 bases line up with TRBD1. J gave up 4 bases and V 0 bases, and 3 bases lay outside the gene matches. The CDR3 has 14 residues. Germline CDR1 and CDR2: SGHKS and YYEKEE (reference sequence). The CDR3 DNA reads TGTGCCAGCAGCTTGGGACAGGGAATAGAGACCCAGTACTTC. Protein product: CASSLGQGIETQYF.